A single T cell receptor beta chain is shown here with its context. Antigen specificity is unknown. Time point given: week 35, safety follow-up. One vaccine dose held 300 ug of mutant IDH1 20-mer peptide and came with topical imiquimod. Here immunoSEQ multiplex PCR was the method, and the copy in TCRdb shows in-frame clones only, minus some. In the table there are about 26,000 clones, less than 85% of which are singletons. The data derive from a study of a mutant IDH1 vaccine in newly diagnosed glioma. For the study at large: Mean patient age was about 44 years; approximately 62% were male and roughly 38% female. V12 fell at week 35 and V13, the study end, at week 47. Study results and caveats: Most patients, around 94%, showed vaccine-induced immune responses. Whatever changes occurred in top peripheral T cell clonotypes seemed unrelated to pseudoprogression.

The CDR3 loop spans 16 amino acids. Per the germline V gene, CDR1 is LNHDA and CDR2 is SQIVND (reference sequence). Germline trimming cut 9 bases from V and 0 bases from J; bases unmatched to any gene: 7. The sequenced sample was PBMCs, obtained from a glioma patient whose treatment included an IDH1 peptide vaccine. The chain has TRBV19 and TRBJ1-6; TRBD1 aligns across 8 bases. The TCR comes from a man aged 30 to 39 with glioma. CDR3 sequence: CASHDRGSSYNSPLHF. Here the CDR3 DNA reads TGTGCCAGCCACGACAGGGGCAGCTCCTATAATTCACCCCTCCACTTT.